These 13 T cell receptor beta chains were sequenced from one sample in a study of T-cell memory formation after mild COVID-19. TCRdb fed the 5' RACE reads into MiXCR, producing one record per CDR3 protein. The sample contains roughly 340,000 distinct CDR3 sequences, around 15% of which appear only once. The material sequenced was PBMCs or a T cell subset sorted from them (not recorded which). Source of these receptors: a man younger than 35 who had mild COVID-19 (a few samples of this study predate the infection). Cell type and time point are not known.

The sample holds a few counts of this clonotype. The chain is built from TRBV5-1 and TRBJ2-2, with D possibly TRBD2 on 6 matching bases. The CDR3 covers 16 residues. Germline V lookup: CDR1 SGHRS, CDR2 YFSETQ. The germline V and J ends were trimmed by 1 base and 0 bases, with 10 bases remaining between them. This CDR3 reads CASSLLVAANTGELFF. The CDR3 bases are TGCGCCAGCAGCTTGCTGGTAGCGGCGAACACCGGGGAGCTGTTTTTT.

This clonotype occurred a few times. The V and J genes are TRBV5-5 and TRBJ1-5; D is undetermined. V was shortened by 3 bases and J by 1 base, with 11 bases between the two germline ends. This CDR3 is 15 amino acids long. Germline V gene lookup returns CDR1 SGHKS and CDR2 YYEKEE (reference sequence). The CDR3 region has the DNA TGTGCCAGCAGCTCGTTCTCACTAAGCAATCAGCCCCAGCATTTT. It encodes CASSSFSLSNQPQHF.

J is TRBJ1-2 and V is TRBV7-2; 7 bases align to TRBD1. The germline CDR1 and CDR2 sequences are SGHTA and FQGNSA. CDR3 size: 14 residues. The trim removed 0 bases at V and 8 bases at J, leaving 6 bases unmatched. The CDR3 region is CASSLALRGRGYTF. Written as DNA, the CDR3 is TGTGCCAGCAGCTTAGCGCTGAGGGGGCGAGGCTACACCTTC.

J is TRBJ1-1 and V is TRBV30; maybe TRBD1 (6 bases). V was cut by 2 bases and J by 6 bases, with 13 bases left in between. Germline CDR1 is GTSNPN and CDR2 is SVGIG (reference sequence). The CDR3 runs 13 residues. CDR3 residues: CAWSPGDNAEAFF. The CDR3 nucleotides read TGTGCCTGGAGTCCCGGGGACAACGCTGAAGCTTTCTTT.

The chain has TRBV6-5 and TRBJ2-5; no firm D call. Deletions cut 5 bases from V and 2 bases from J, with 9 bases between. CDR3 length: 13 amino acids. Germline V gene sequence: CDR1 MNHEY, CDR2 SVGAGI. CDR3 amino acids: CASSNQRQETQYF. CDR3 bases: TGTGCCAGCAGTAATCAGAGGCAAGAGACCCAGTACTTC.

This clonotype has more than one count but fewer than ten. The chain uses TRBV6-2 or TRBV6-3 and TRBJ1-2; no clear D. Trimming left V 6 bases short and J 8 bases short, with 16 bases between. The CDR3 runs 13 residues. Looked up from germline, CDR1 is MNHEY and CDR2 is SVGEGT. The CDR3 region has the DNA TGTGCCAGCAGCCACGGGCCTCCGCGGGGCTACACCTTC. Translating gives CASSHGPPRGYTF.

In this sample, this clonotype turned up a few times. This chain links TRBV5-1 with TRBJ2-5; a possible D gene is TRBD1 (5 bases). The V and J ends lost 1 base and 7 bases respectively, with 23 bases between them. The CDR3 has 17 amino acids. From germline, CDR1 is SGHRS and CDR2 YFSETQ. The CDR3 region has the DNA TGCGCCAGCAGCTTGCGTCCCGAAGGGGCCCCAGCTCGGACCCAGTACTTC. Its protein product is CASSLRPEGAPARTQYF. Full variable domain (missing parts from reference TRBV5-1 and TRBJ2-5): KAGVTQTPRYLIKTRGQQVTLSCSPISGHRSVSWYQQTPGQGLQFLFEYFSETQRNKGNFPGRFSGRQFSNSRSEMNVSTLELGDSALYLCASSLRPEGAPARTQYFGPGTRLLVL.

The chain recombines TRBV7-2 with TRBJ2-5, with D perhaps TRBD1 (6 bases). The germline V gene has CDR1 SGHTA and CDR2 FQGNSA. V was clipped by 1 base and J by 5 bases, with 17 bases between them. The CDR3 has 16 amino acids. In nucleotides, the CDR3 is TGTGCCAGCAGCTTAGAGGTGGCAGGGGCCTACGAGACCCAGTACTTC. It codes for CASSLEVAGAYETQYF.

The CDR3 region is CASSNGGATDTQYF. CDR3 sequence (DNA): TGTGCCAGCAGCAACGGGGGTGCGACAGATACGCAGTATTTT. The chain links TRBV5-4 to TRBJ2-3, with D possibly being TRBD2 (6 bases). The CDR3 sequence is 14 residues long. V lost 4 bases and J lost 3, with 12 bases in between. In germline, CDR1 is SGHNT, CDR2 YYREEE (reference sequence). The variable domain in full, with the rest retrieved from reference TRBV5-4 and TRBJ2-3, is ETGVTQSPTHLIKTRGQQVTLRCSSQSGHNTVSWYQQALGQGPQFIFQYYREEENGRGNFPPRFSGLQFPNYSSELNVNALELDDSALYLCASSNGGATDTQYFGPGTRLTVL.

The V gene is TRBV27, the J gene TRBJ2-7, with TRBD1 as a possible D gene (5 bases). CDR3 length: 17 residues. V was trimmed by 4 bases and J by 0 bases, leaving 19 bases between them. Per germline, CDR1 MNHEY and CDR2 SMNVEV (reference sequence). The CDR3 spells CASSSHPSLGRSYEQYF. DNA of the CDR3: TGTGCCAGCAGTTCACACCCTTCGTTGGGGCGCTCCTACGAGCAGTACTTC.

CDR3 DNA: TGTGCCAGCAGCCAAATCCAGGGGGACACTGAAGCTTTCTTT. Translated: CASSQIQGDTEAFF. The J gene is TRBJ1-1, the V gene TRBV4-2; 7 nucleotides line up with TRBD1. Germline CDR1 reads LGHNA; CDR2 reads YNFKEQ. J gave up 3 bases and V 2 bases, and 3 bases lay outside the gene matches. This CDR3 has 14 residues.

The CDR3 protein is CASRTANTEAFF. The CDR3, as DNA: TGTGCCAGTAGAACAGCTAACACTGAAGCTTTCTTT. This chain connects TRBV19 to TRBJ1-1; no firm D call. Germline V lookup: CDR1 LNHDA, CDR2 SQIVND (reference sequence). With 6 bases removed from V and 2 bases from J, the gap between germline ends came to 7 bases. This CDR3 is 12 amino acids long. The entire variable domain, with the rest obtained from reference TRBV19 and TRBJ1-1, is as follows: DGGITQSPKYLFRKEGQNVTLSCEQNLNHDAMYWYRQDPGQGLRLIYYSQIVNDFQKGDIAEGYSVSREKKESFPLTVTSAQKNPTAFYLCASRTANTEAFFGQGTRLTVV.

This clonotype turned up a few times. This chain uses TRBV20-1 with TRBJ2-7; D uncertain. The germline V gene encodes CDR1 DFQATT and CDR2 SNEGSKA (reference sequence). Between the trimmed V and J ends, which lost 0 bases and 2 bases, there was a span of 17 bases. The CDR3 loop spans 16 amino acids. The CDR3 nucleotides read TGCAGTGCTAGAGATCGGGCCCAAGGACCAACCTACGAGCAGTACTTC. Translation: CSARDRAQGPTYEQYF.